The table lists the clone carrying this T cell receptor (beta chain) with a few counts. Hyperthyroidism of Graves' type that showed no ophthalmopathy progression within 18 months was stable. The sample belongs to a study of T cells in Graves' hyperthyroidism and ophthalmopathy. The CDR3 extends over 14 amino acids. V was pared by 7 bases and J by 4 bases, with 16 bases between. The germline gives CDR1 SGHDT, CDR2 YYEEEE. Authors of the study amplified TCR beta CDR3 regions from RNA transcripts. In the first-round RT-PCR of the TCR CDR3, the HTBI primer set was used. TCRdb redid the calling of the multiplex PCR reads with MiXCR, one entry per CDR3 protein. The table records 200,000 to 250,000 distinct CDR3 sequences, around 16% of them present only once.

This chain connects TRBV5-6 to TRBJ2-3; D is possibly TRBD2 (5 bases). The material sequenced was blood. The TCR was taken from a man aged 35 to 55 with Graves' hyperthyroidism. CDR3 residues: CASFGVPRADTQYF. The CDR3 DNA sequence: TGTGCCAGCTTCGGGGTCCCCCGGGCAGATACGCAGTATTTT.